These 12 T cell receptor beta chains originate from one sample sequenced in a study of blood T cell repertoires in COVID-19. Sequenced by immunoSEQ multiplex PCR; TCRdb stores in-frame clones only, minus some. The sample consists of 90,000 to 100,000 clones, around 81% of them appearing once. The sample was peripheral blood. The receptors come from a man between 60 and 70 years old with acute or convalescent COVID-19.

This CDR3 is CASSLTDSNTEAFF. CDR3 DNA: TGTGCCAGCAGCCTAACCGACAGTAACACTGAAGCTTTCTTT. The chain employs TRBV3-1 (or the pseudogene TRBV3-2) and TRBJ1-1; weak D call: TRBD1 (5 bases). The CDR3 extends over 14 amino acids. CDR1 LGHDT and CDR2 YNNKEL come from the germline V gene (reference sequence). The germline V and J ends were trimmed by 4 bases and 2 bases, with 11 bases remaining between them.

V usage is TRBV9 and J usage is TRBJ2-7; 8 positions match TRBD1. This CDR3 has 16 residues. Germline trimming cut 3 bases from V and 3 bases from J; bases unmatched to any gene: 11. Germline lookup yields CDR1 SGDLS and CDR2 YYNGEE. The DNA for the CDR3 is TGTGCCAGCAGCGCCACCGCGGGACAGGACCTCTACGAGCAGTACTTC. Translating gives CASSATAGQDLYEQYF. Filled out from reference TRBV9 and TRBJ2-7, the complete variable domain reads DSGVTQTPKHLITATGQRVTLRCSPRSGDLSVYWYQQSLDQGLQFLIQYYNGEERAKGNILERFSAQQFPDLHSELNLSSLELGDSALYFCASSATAGQDLYEQYFGPGTRLTVT.

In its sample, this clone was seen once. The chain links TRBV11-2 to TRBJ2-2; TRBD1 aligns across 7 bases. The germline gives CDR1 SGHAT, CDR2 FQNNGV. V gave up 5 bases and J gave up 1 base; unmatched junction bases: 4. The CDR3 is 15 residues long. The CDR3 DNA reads TGTGCCAGCAGCCAACGGGACAGGAACACCGGGGAGCTGTTTTTT. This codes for CASSQRDRNTGELFF.

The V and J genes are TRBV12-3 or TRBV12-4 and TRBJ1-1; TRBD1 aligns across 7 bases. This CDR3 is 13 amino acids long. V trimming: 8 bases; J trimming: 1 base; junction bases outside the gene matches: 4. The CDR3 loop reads CASGQDQNTEAFF. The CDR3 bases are TGTGCCAGCGGACAGGACCAGAACACTGAAGCTTTCTTT.

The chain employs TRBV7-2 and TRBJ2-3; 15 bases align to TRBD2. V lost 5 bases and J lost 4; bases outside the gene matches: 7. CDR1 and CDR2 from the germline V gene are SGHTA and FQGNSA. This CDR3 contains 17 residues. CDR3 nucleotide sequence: TGTGCCAGCAGCCTCGGACTAGCGGGAGGGCCTCCAGATACGCAGTATTTT. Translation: CASSLGLAGGPPDTQYF.

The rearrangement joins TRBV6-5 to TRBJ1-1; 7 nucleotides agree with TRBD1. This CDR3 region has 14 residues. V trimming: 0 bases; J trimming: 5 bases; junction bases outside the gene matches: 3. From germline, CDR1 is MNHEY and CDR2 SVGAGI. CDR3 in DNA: TGTGCCAGCAGTTACTCCAGGGGGAATACTGAAGCTTTCTTT. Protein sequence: CASSYSRGNTEAFF.

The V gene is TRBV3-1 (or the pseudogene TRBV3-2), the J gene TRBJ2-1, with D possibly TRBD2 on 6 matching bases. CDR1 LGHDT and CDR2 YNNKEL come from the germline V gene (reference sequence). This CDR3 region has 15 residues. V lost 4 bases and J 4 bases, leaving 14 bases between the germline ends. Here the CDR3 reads CASSPAGPLYNEQFF. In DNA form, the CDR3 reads TGTGCCAGCAGCCCCGCGGGACCCCTGTACAATGAGCAGTTCTTC.

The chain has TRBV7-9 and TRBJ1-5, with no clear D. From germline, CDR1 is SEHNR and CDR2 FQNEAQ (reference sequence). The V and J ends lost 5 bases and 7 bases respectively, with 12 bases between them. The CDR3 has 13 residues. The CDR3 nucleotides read TGTGCCAGCAGCGATAGCGGGATCCAGCCCCAGCATTTT. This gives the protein CASSDSGIQPQHF.

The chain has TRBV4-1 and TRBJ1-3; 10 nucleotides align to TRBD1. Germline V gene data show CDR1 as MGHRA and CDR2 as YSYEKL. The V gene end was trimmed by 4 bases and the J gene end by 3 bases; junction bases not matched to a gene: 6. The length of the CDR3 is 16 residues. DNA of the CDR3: TGCGCCAGCAGCCTCGACAGGGGGCAGCGTGGAAACACCATATATTTT. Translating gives CASSLDRGQRGNTIYF.

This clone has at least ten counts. The CDR3 DNA is TGTGCCAGCAGCCCACGACTAGCGGTGTACGAGCAGTACGTC. Translating it yields CASSPRLAVYEQYV. The J gene is TRBJ2-7, the V gene TRBV13, with 9 positions matching TRBD2. The CDR3 is 14 residues long. Germline-derived CDR1 and CDR2 are PRHDT and FYEKMQ (reference sequence). J gave up 4 bases and V 5 bases, and 6 bases lay outside the gene matches.

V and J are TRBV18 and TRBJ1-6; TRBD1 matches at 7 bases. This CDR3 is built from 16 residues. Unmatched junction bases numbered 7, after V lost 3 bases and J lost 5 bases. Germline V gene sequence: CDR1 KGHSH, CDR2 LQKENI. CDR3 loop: CASSPAGQANNSPLHF. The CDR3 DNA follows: TGTGCCAGCTCACCTGCTGGACAGGCAAATAATTCACCCCTCCACTTT.

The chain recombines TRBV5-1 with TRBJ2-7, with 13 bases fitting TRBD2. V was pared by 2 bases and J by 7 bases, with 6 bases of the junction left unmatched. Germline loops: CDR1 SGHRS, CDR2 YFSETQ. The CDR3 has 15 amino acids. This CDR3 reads CASSFGLAGEYEQYV. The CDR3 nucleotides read TGCGCCAGCAGCTTTGGACTAGCGGGAGAGTATGAGCAGTACGTC.